The rows below give T cell receptor beta chains drawn from one sample of a study of blood T cell repertoires in COVID-19. Repertoires were generated with immunoSEQ multiplex PCR, while TCRdb's copy carries only in-frame clones and drops some. The profile shows approximately 140,000 clones, over 75% of them singletons. Specimen: PBMCs or T cells enriched from blood (not recorded which). The source of these receptors is a man aged 45-65 years in a cohort exposed to, infected with or recovered from COVID-19 (not recorded which). The conserved cysteine and the conserved F or W are not part of the CDR3 here. Fields, in order: CDR3 protein, J gene, V gene, clone size. A clone size is listed for some rows: how often the clone was seen (once, few, many), or a class if it is expanded.

CDR3aa: ASSLAGVGLAGDNEQF; j_gene: TRBJ2-1; v_gene: TRBV7-7; abundance: .
CDR3aa: ASGFLAGAVGELF; j_gene: TRBJ2-2; v_gene: TRBV7-2; abundance: .
CDR3aa: ASSQGGQQETQY; j_gene: TRBJ2-5; v_gene: TRBV4-1; abundance: .
CDR3aa: ATSRYRGTGELF; j_gene: TRBJ2-2; v_gene: TRBV15; abundance: .
CDR3aa: ASSPRGRGGDNEQF; j_gene: TRBJ2-1; v_gene: TRBV7-9; abundance: few
CDR3aa: ASSFRTGTGELF; j_gene: TRBJ2-2; v_gene: TRBV2; abundance: .
CDR3aa: ASRGTSGMGEQF; j_gene: TRBJ2-1; v_gene: TRBV6-5; abundance: .
CDR3aa: ASSPAQRASYEQY; j_gene: TRBJ2-7; v_gene: TRBV5-8; abundance: .
CDR3aa: ASRGQGNSGANVLT; j_gene: TRBJ2-6; v_gene: TRBV28; abundance: .
CDR3aa: ASSPRQGVYEQY; j_gene: TRBJ2-7; v_gene: TRBV18; abundance: .
CDR3aa: ASSATLGIGSSDTQY; j_gene: TRBJ2-3; v_gene: TRBV6-4; abundance: .
CDR3aa: ASSPLGGQGETQY; j_gene: TRBJ2-5; v_gene: TRBV6-5; abundance: few
CDR3aa: ASTHGGTDISGYT; j_gene: TRBJ1-2; v_gene: TRBV3-1/TRBV3-2; abundance: .
CDR3aa: ASSPPPSGRPSTDTQY; j_gene: TRBJ2-3; v_gene: TRBV18; abundance: .
CDR3aa: AIAGGEDTQY; j_gene: TRBJ2-3; v_gene: TRBV10-3; abundance: .
CDR3aa: ASSPTLGEQF; j_gene: TRBJ2-1; v_gene: TRBV7-9; abundance: .
CDR3aa: ASSRTGESNQPQH; j_gene: TRBJ1-5; v_gene: TRBV5-1; abundance: .
CDR3aa: AWSYPGQGPYQPQH; j_gene: TRBJ1-5; v_gene: TRBV30; abundance: .
CDR3aa: ASSLGRGFSYNEQF; j_gene: TRBJ2-1; v_gene: TRBV7-7; abundance: .
CDR3aa: ASSQRGGATDGYT; j_gene: TRBJ1-2; v_gene: TRBV3-1/TRBV3-2; abundance: once
CDR3aa: ASSEVWGGLAGTNYNEQF; j_gene: TRBJ2-1; v_gene: TRBV2; abundance: .
CDR3aa: ASSQEGTGGRNTIY; j_gene: TRBJ1-3; v_gene: TRBV4-1; abundance: .
CDR3aa: ASSLDGQGAFNYGYT; j_gene: TRBJ1-2; v_gene: TRBV5-5; abundance: once
CDR3aa: ASSQDGGPYSPLH; j_gene: TRBJ1-6; v_gene: TRBV4-3; abundance: .
CDR3aa: ASSQRAPDTQY; j_gene: TRBJ2-3; v_gene: TRBV6-5; abundance: .
CDR3aa: ASSGQGWNQPQH; j_gene: TRBJ1-5; v_gene: TRBV2; abundance: .
CDR3aa: AISEVSTGACT; j_gene: TRBJ1-2; v_gene: TRBV10-3; abundance: .